Presented here are 26 T cell receptor beta chains from one specimen sequenced in a study of cytomegalovirus exposure and HLA in healthy donors (dated by TCRdb to about 2017). The receptor library was made with the immunoSEQ multiplex PCR assay. TCRdb mirrors the immuneACCESS table, restricted to in-frame sequences. Some clones are absent from its copies; in checked studies, under half trace to an unresolved V gene, and the reason for the others is unknown. Across this sample there are about 56,000 clones, with 89% seen only once. The top ten clones comprise about 15% of the sample. Sequenced input: PBMCs. These receptor sequences come from a woman younger than 35 in good health and CMV-seronegative.

V usage is TRBV4-3 and J usage is TRBJ2-5; 7 bases are a match to TRBD2. The CDR3 is made up of 15 amino acids. The V gene end was trimmed by 0 bases and the J gene end by 3 bases; junction bases not matched to a gene: 4. CDR1 is LGHNA, CDR2 YSLEER, per germline. CDR3 DNA sequence: TGCGCCAGCAGCCAAGATCTGGGGGGGAAAGAGACCCAGTACTTC. It specifies CASSQDLGGKETQYF.

This chain joins TRBV6-5 and TRBJ1-1; D gene ambiguous. CDR3 length equals 15 residues. The germline V and J ends were trimmed by 5 bases and 4 bases, with 17 bases remaining between them. Looked up from germline, CDR1 is MNHEY and CDR2 is SVGAGI. CDR3 amino acids: CASSPRVGGRTEAFF. CDR3 nucleotides: TGTGCCAGCAGTCCACGGGTCGGAGGTCGCACTGAAGCTTTCTTT.

The chain combines TRBV5-8 with TRBJ1-1, with 8 bases lining up with TRBD1. The V gene end was trimmed by 4 bases and the J gene end by 2 bases; junction bases not matched to a gene: 4. The CDR3 has 14 amino acids. The germline gives CDR1 SGHTS, CDR2 YDEGEE. CDR3 loop: CASSLDRGNTEAFF. The DNA for the CDR3 is TGTGCCAGCAGCCTCGACAGGGGCAACACTGAAGCTTTCTTT.

The rearrangement uses TRBV19 and TRBJ1-5, with 7 bases fitting TRBD1. V lost 6 bases, J lost 1 base, and 3 bases stayed unmatched. The germline V gene has CDR1 LNHDA and CDR2 SQIVND (reference sequence). This CDR3 comprises 14 residues. Written as DNA, the CDR3 is TGTGCCAGTAGGGGACAGCCCAGCAATCAGCCCCAGCATTTT. Protein: CASRGQPSNQPQHF.

The chain carries TRBV7-2 and TRBJ1-2; 9 bases fit TRBD1. This CDR3 spans 13 amino acids. Germline V gene lookup returns CDR1 SGHTA and CDR2 FQGNSA. The V gene end was trimmed by 4 bases and the J gene end by 7 bases; junction bases not matched to a gene: 4. CDR3: CASSSTGGSGYTF. CDR3 nucleotide sequence: TGTGCCAGCAGCTCGACAGGGGGGAGTGGCTACACCTTC.

This chain links TRBV4-1 with TRBJ2-4; tentatively, D is TRBD1 (5 bases). Germline lookup yields CDR1 MGHRA and CDR2 YSYEKL. Trimming shortened V by 1 base and J by 0 bases, and 7 bases separated the two germline ends. The CDR3 runs to 15 residues. The CDR3 DNA follows: TGCGCCAGCAGCCAAGGGGGCTTAGCCAAAAACATTCAGTACTTC. Translation gives CASSQGGLAKNIQYF.

On this clone itself: Other DNA sequences from this sample encode an identical CDR3 as well. CDR3 coding DNA: TGTGCCAGCAGCTTGGGCGGATATAGCAATCAGCCCCAGCATTTT. Translating gives CASSLGGYSNQPQHF. The rearrangement joins TRBV5-5 to TRBJ1-5; D gene uncertain. Trimming cost V 0 bases and J 0 bases, with 7 bases left between them. Germline V gene lookup returns CDR1 SGHKS and CDR2 YYEKEE (reference sequence). The CDR3 loop spans 15 amino acids. The entire variable domain, with the rest obtained from reference TRBV5-5 and TRBJ1-5, is as follows: DAGVTQSPTHLIKTRGQQVTLRCSPISGHKSVSWYQQVLGQGPQFIFQYYEKEERGRGNFPDRFSARQFPNYSSELNVNALLLGDSALYLCASSLGGYSNQPQHFGDGTRLSIL.

The chain joins TRBV2 to TRBJ2-7, with no clear D. The V end was cut by 0 bases, the J end by 5 bases, with 11 bases between. CDR3 length: 14 residues. CDR1 is SNHLY and CDR2 is FYNNEI in the germline V gene. CDR3 region: CASSEASLVNEQYF. The CDR3 DNA is TGTGCCAGCAGTGAAGCATCGCTAGTGAACGAGCAGTACTTC.

The rearrangement uses TRBV4-2 and TRBJ2-3, with 7 positions matching TRBD2. V gave up 4 bases and J gave up 2 bases; unmatched junction bases: 9. Germline lookup yields CDR1 LGHNA and CDR2 YNFKEQ. The CDR3 contains 16 residues. This CDR3 is CASSRGGEANTDTQYF. CDR3 coding DNA: TGTGCCAGCAGCCGGGGGGGAGAGGCCAACACAGATACGCAGTATTTT.

CDR3: CASSNARLSTDTQYF. DNA for the CDR3: TGTGCCAGCAGTAACGCTAGGCTTAGCACAGATACGCAGTATTTT. This chain uses TRBV6-6 with TRBJ2-3; no clear D gene. Germline CDR1 is MNHNY and CDR2 is SVGAGI (reference sequence). The CDR3 loop spans 15 amino acids. Trimming pared 5 bases from V and 0 bases from J, leaving 12 bases between.

The V and J genes are TRBV6-1 and TRBJ2-7; D might be TRBD2 (5 bases). The CDR3 covers 15 residues. Germline CDR1 and CDR2: MNHNS and SASEGT. Trimming shortened V by 6 bases and J by 0 bases, and 15 bases separated the two germline ends. The CDR3 region is CASRKSIASSYEQYF. As DNA, the CDR3 is TGTGCCAGCAGGAAATCCATAGCGTCCTCCTACGAGCAGTACTTC.

The chain uses TRBV6-4 and TRBJ1-1; D is possibly TRBD1 (5 bases). This CDR3 region has 19 residues. V shed 1 base and J shed 0 bases, with 21 bases lying between them. Germline CDR1 MRHNA, CDR2 SNTAGT. Here the CDR3 DNA reads TGTGCCAGCAGTGACTGGGGAGGGGCCGCGTTTGTAATGAACACTGAAGCTTTCTTT. It is translated as CASSDWGGAAFVMNTEAFF.

The chain carries TRBV6-6 and TRBJ2-7, with 7 positions matching TRBD1. V lost 5 bases to trimming and J lost 1 base; unmatched junction nucleotides: 8. CDR1 and CDR2 (germline): MNHNY, SVGAGI (reference sequence). This CDR3 contains 15 residues. CDR3 nucleotides: TGTGCCAGCAGTAGAATGGGACAGAAATCCTACGAGCAGTACTTC. Translated, it gives CASSRMGQKSYEQYF.

This chain uses TRBV6-5 with TRBJ2-1, with TRBD2 matching over 10 bases. V shed 2 bases, J shed 3 bases, and the junction held 4 bases outside the gene matches. CDR1 and CDR2 from the germline V gene are MNHEY and SVGAGI. The CDR3 is made up of 16 amino acids. CDR3 sequence: CASSYGSGRGYNEQFF. The CDR3 DNA is TGTGCCAGCAGTTACGGAAGCGGGAGGGGCTACAATGAGCAGTTCTTC.

V gene TRBV9 combines with J gene TRBJ2-5; TRBD1 is a possible D gene (5 bases). Per the germline V gene, CDR1 is SGDLS and CDR2 is YYNGEE. V shed 3 bases and J shed 0 bases, with 9 bases lying between them. This CDR3 has 14 residues. CDR3 DNA: TGTGCCAGCAGCGCCGACAGTCACCAAGAGACCCAGTACTTC. The encoded protein is CASSADSHQETQYF.

The V and J genes are TRBV4-1 and TRBJ2-3; D remains unclear. Germline V CDR1 and CDR2: MGHRA, YSYEKL. Trimming removed 0 bases at V and 0 bases at J, with 10 bases between. The CDR3 consists of 16 residues. CDR3 nucleotide sequence: TGCGCCAGCAGCCAAGATGTCGAAGCTAGCACAGATACGCAGTATTTT. Its protein is CASSQDVEASTDTQYF.

The gene calls are TRBV6-1 and TRBJ1-1; weak D call: TRBD1 (6 bases). This CDR3 spans 13 amino acids. Germline V gene data show CDR1 as MNHNS and CDR2 as SASEGT. V was clipped by 5 bases and J by 10 bases, with 17 bases between them. CDR3 region: CASSTDRSKLAFF. The DNA of the CDR3 is TGTGCCAGCAGTACCGACAGGTCAAAGCTAGCTTTCTTT.

The rearrangement joins TRBV13 to TRBJ1-1; 11 nucleotides agree with TRBD1. Trimming took 5 bases from V and 1 from J; bases not matched to a gene: 6. The CDR3 sequence is 16 residues long. Germline V gene lookup returns CDR1 PRHDT and CDR2 FYEKMQ (reference sequence). The CDR3 is CASSPTGQGGNTEAFF. The CDR3 DNA sequence: TGTGCCAGCAGCCCCACGGGACAGGGGGGGAACACTGAAGCTTTCTTT.

This rearrangement joins TRBV18 to TRBJ1-5; 9 bases are shared with TRBD1. Looked up from germline, CDR1 is KGHSH and CDR2 is LQKENI. The V gene end was trimmed by 2 bases and the J gene end by 7 bases; junction bases not matched to a gene: 12. This CDR3 is 17 amino acids long. CDR3: CASSPNQPGQGRQPQHF. The CDR3 coding sequence is TGTGCCAGCTCACCAAATCAACCGGGACAGGGAAGACAGCCCCAGCATTTT.

This clone was counted a single time. V usage is TRBV25-1 and J usage is TRBJ2-3, with 10 bases lining up with TRBD2. This CDR3 comprises 15 residues. The junction had 5 bases not matched to a gene; V was cut back by 3 bases and J by 5 bases. Germline CDR1 is MGHDK and CDR2 is SYGVNS. CDR3 bases: TGTGCCAGCAGTGACGGGCTAGCGGGAGAAGATACGCAGTATTTT. Its translation: CASSDGLAGEDTQYF.

This clone showed up just a few times. V gene TRBV18 combines with J gene TRBJ2-7, with a weak D call TRBD2 (6 bases). The CDR3 sequence is 14 residues long. Germline V lookup: CDR1 KGHSH, CDR2 LQKENI. V was trimmed by 0 bases and J by 2 bases, leaving 8 bases between them. CDR3 protein: CASSPPAGTYEQYF. The CDR3 nucleotides are TGTGCCAGCTCACCACCGGCGGGGACCTACGAGCAGTACTTC. Full variable domain (rest looked up from reference TRBV18 and TRBJ2-7): NAGVMQNPRHLVRRRGQEARLRCSPMKGHSHVYWYRQLPEEGLKFMVYLQKENIIDESGMPKERFSAEFPKEGPSILRIQQVVRGDSAAYFCASSPPAGTYEQYFGPGTRLTVT.

This chain uses TRBV5-1 with TRBJ2-5, with 11 bases fitting TRBD1. The junction had 10 bases not matched to a gene; V was cut back by 4 bases and J by 5 bases. CDR1 SGHRS and CDR2 YFSETQ come from the germline V gene. CDR3 length equals 16 residues. The CDR3 is CASSIGQGAPLETQYF. Here the CDR3 DNA reads TGCGCCAGCAGCATTGGACAGGGGGCGCCTCTTGAGACCCAGTACTTC.

The V gene is TRBV7-8, the J gene TRBJ2-1; 8 bases match TRBD2. CDR3 size: 14 residues. V was pared by 5 bases and J by 15 bases, with 15 bases of the junction left unmatched. CDR1 and CDR2 (germline): SGHVS, FQNEAQ. The CDR3 is CASSPSRGGLAPFF. The CDR3 bases are TGTGCCAGCAGCCCCTCCCGGGGAGGACTAGCTCCGTTCTTC.

The chain employs TRBV6-1 and TRBJ2-7; no clear D gene. Germline CDR1 and CDR2: MNHNS and SASEGT. Trimming took 9 bases from V and 0 from J, leaving 12 bases between them. This CDR3 contains 13 residues. The CDR3: CASSSPSSYEQYF. CDR3 DNA: TGTGCCAGTAGTAGCCCAAGCTCCTACGAGCAGTACTTC.

V usage is TRBV6-5 and J usage is TRBJ2-5, with D tentatively TRBD1 (5 bases). The CDR3 runs 16 residues. Trimming left V 0 bases short and J 4 bases short, with 15 bases between. From germline, CDR1 is MNHEY and CDR2 SVGAGI. The CDR3 is CASSYSRQGKGETQYF. The CDR3 DNA sequence: TGTGCCAGCAGTTACTCGAGGCAGGGAAAGGGAGAGACCCAGTACTTC.

This clone was counted a single time. This sequence joins TRBV11-3 and TRBJ2-2, with D possibly TRBD2 on 5 matching bases. Germline lookup yields CDR1 SGHNT and CDR2 YENEEA. The ends were cut back, 6 bases at V and 7 bases at J, with 21 bases in the middle. The CDR3 runs to 16 residues. In nucleotides, the CDR3 is TGTGCCAGCAGTCTTGGATATTCGGGAATAGGCGGGGAGCTGTTTTTT. Translating gives CASSLGYSGIGGELFF.